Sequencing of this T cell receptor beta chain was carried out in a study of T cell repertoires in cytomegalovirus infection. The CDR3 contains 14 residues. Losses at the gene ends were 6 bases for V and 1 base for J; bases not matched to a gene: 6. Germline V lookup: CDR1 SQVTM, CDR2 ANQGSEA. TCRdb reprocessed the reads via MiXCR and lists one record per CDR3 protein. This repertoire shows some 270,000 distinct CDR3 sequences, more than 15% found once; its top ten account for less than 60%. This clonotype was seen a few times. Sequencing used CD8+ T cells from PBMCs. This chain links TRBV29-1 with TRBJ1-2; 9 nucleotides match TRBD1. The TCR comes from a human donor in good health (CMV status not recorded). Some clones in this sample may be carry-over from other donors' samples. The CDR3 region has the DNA TGCAGCGTCCAACGACAGGGGGTTAACTATGGCTACACCTTC. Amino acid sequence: CSVQRQGVNYGYTF.